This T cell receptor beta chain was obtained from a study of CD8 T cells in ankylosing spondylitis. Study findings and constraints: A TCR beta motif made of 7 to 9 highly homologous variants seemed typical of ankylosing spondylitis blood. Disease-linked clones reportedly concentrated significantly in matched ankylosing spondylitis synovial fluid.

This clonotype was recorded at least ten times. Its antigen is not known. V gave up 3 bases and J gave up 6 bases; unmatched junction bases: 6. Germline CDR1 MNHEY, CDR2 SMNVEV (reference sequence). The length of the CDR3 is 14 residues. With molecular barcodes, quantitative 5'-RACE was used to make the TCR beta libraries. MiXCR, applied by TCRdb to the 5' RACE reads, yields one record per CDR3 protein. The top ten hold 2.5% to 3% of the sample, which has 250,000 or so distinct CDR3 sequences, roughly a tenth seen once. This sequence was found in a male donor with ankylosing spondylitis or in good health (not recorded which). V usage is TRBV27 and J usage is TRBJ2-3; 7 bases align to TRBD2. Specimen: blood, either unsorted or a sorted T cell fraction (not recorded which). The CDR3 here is CASSFGGIRDTQYF. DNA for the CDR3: TGTGCCAGCAGTTTCGGGGGGATCCGTGATACGCAGTATTTT.